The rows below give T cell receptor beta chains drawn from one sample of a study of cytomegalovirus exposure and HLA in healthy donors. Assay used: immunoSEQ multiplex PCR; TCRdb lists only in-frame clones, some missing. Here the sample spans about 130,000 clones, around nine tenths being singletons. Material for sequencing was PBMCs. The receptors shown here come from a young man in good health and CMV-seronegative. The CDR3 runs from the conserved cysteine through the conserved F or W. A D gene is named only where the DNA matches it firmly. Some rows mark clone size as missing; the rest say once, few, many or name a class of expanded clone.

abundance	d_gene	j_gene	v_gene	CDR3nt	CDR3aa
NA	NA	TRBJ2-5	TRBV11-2	TGTGCCAGCCAAGAGGGTAACCAAGAGACCCAGTACTTC	CASQEGNQETQYF
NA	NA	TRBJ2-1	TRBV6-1	TGTGCCAGCAGTGAAAGGGGATGGGTGGCGGGGCACTCCTACAATGAGCAGTTCTTC	CASSERGWVAGHSYNEQFF
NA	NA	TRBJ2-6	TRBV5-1	TGCGCCAGCAGCTTTACAGTTTCTGGGGCCAACGTCCTGACTTTC	CASSFTVSGANVLTF
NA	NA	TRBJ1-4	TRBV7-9	TGTGCCAGCAGCTATTCCTTGGGACAACTTAATGAAAAACTGTTTTTT	CASSYSLGQLNEKLFF
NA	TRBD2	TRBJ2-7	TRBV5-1	TGCGCCAGCAGCTCGGGGGGGATCTCCTACGAGCAGTACTTC	CASSSGGISYEQYF
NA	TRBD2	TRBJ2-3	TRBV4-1	TGCGCCAGCAGCCAGAAGAGAACGGGGGGACTAGGCACAGATACGCAGTATTTT	CASSQKRTGGLGTDTQYF
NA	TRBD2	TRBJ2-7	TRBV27	TGTGCCAGCAGCCTCCTAGCGGGAGGACCCTACGAGCAGTACTTC	CASSLLAGGPYEQYF
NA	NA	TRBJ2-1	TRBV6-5	TGTGCCAGCAGTTACGGGGGCGGGTTAGAGCAGTTCTTC	CASSYGGGLEQFF
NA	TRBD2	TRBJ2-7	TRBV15	TGTGCCACCAGCAGATCCGGACTAGCGGTAGCCTACGAGCAGTACTTC	CATSRSGLAVAYEQYF
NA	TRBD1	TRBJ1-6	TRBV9	TGTGCCAGCAGCATTCGACAGGGGGCGGATTCACCCCTCCACTTT	CASSIRQGADSPLHF
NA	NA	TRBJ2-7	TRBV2	TGTGCCAGCAGGGAGGGCAGAGCCTACGAGCAGTACTTC	CASREGRAYEQYF
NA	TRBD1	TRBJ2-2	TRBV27	TGTGCCAGCAGTTTATCTCTCGGGATTCGGGACAGGGTGACCGGGGAGCTGTTTTTT	CASSLSLGIRDRVTGELFF
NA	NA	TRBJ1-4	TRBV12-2	TGTGCAAGTCGCCTGGAACCCGCCGGGACAGAGGGAGTAAAACTGTTTTTT	CASRLEPAGTEGVKLFF
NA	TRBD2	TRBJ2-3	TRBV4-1	TGCGCCAGCAGCCCGACTAGCGGGAATCTAGATACGCAGTATTTT	CASSPTSGNLDTQYF
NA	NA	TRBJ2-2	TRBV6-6	TGTGCCAGCAGTTGGGGGGTCCCCACGAACACCGGGGAGCTGTTTTTT	CASSWGVPTNTGELFF
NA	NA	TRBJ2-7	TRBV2	TGTGCCAGCACCGGCGGGAGGACAGGCGGCGAGCAGTACTTC	CASTGGRTGGEQYF
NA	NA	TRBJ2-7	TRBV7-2	TGTGCCAGCAGCGGCGGTGCGGCTCGAGGGTACGAGCAGTACTTC	CASSGGAARGYEQYF
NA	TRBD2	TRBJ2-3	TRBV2	TGTGCCAGCCGGGCTCTACGGGAGGGCCCGGTAGATACGCAGTATTTT	CASRALREGPVDTQYF
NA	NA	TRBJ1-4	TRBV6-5	TGTGCCAGCAGCATAACCGGGACACGGAATGAAAAACTGTTTTTT	CASSITGTRNEKLFF
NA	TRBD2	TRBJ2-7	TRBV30	TGTGCCTGGAAGTCGGGAGGGTTGGACGAGCAGTACTTC	CAWKSGGLDEQYF
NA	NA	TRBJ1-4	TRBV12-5	TGTGCTAGTGGTTTTGGGGCAGGAAGTGAAAAACTGTTTTTT	CASGFGAGSEKLFF
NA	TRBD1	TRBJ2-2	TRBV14	TGTGCCAGCAGCCTCGACCGGACAGGGAGAAACACCGGGGAGCTGTTTTTT	CASSLDRTGRNTGELFF
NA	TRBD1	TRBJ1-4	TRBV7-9	TGTGCCAGCAGCGTCGGACAGGTTAATGAAAAACTGTTTTTT	CASSVGQVNEKLFF
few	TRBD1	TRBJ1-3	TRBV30	TGTGCCTGGAGGGAACAGGGGAACTCTGGAAACACCATATATTTT	CAWREQGNSGNTIYF
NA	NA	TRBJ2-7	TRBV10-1	TGCGCCAGCAGTGAAGGGGACACCTTTTACGAGCAGTACTTC	CASSEGDTFYEQYF
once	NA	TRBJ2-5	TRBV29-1	TGCAGCGTTGAAGGGTGGGCAGGGGAAGCAGAGACCCAGTACTTC	CSVEGWAGEAETQYF
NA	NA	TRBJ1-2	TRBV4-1	TGCGCCAGCAGCCAAGTGGGGGCCGGTTCGAGAGGAGGTGGCTACACCTTC	CASSQVGAGSRGGGYTF
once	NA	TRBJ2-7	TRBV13	TGTGCCAGCAGCTTAGGGGAGGGGTACGAGCAGTACTTC	CASSLGEGYEQYF
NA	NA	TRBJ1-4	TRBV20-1	TGCAGTGCTGCCTATAATGAAAAACTGTTTTTT	CSAAYNEKLFF
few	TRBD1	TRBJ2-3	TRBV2	TGTGCCAGCAGTAAGGACAGGGAGCATACGCAGTATTTT	CASSKDREHTQYF
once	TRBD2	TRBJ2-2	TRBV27	TGTGCCAGCAAGCGGGAGTCCAACACCGGGGAGCTGTTTTTT	CASKRESNTGELFF
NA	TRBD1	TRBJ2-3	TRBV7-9	TGTGCCAGCAGCGTACCGACAGGGGTCACAGATACGCAGTATTTT	CASSVPTGVTDTQYF
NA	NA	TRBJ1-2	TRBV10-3	TGTGCCATCAGTGACCCCTGGGAGGGGGGTGCTAACTATGGCTACACCTTC	CAISDPWEGGANYGYTF
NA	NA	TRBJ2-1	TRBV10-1	TGCGCCAGCAGTGAGAGGGGGATAGGTGAGCAGTTCTTC	CASSERGIGEQFF
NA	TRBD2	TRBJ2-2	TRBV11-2	TGTGCCAGCAGCTTAACTAGCGGGAGGGCCGGACCGTCCGGGGAGCTGTTTTTT	CASSLTSGRAGPSGELFF
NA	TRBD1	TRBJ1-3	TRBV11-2	TGTGCCAGCAGCTTGACAGGGGGTTCCCTTGGAAACACCATATATTTT	CASSLTGGSLGNTIYF
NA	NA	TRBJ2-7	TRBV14	TGTGCCAGCAGTACGGGTTCAAGGAACGAGCAGTACTTC	CASSTGSRNEQYF
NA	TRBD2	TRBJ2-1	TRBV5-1	TGCGCCAGCAGCTTGATGGGGAGCGGGAGGGCCAATGAGCAGTTCTTC	CASSLMGSGRANEQFF
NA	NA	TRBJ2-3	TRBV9	TGTGCCAGCAGCGTCGGAGTGGGAGATACGCAGTATTTT	CASSVGVGDTQYF
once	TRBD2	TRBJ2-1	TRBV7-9	TGTGCCAGCAGCCATCTGCGGGGGAGCTCCTACAATGAGCAGTTCTTC	CASSHLRGSSYNEQFF
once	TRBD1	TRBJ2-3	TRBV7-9	TGTGCCAGCAGCTCCGGGACAGGGGATACAGATACGCAGTATTTT	CASSSGTGDTDTQYF
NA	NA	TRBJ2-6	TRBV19	TGTGCCAGTAGTTCTGATGGCCGCTCTGGGGCCAACGTCCTGACTTTC	CASSSDGRSGANVLTF
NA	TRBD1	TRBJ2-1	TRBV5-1	TGCGCCAGCAGTTCCACAGGGGGCACCTACAATGAGCAGTTCTTC	CASSSTGGTYNEQFF
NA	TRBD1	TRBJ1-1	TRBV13	TGTGCCAGCAGCTCCCGGACAGGGGGCCCCACTGAAGCTTTCTTT	CASSSRTGGPTEAFF
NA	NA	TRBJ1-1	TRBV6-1	TGTGCCAGCAGGACAACAGGGAACACTGAAGCTTTCTTT	CASRTTGNTEAFF
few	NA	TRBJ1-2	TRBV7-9	TGTGCCAGCAGCTTAGGGACAGAATTCACCTATGGCTACACCTTC	CASSLGTEFTYGYTF